Listed below are T cell receptor beta chains from one sample, sequenced in a study of blood T cell repertoires in COVID-19. Using immunoSEQ multiplex PCR, the repertoire was profiled, and TCRdb retains in-frame clones only, with some absent. Of around 130,000 clones listed, approximately 88% are singletons. The sequencing input was peripheral blood. These TCRs come from a man in his sixties with acute or convalescent COVID-19. The CDR3 runs from the conserved cysteine through the conserved F or W. Each record gives: D gene, CDR3 length, J gene, clone size, V gene, CDR3 protein, CDR3 DNA. D genes are given only for firm matches. Clone size appears in some rows only: once, few, many, or a class for an expanded clone.

>TRBD1|15|TRBJ2-2|-|TRBV7-9
CASSLRTGITGELFF
TGTGCCAGCAGCTTGCGGACAGGGATTACCGGGGAGCTGTTTTTT
>TRBD2|14|TRBJ2-3|once|TRBV30
CACTGTRITDTQYF
TGTGCCTGTACCGGGACTAGAATAACAGATACGCAGTATTTT
>-|13|TRBJ1-2|-|TRBV6-5
CASSTVSLRGYTF
TGTGCCAGCAGTACGGTTTCCCTCCGTGGCTACACCTTC
>-|14|TRBJ1-5|-|TRBV21-1
CASSKVGRNQPQHF
TGTGCCAGCAGCAAAGTAGGGAGGAATCAGCCCCAGCATTTT
>-|13|TRBJ1-4|-|TRBV5-1
CASSLVGGEKLFF
TGCGCCAGCAGCTTGGTCGGAGGGGAAAAACTGTTTTTT
>-|11|TRBJ2-1|-|TRBV6-5
CASSYLNEQFF
TGTGCCAGCAGTTACCTCAATGAGCAGTTCTTC
>TRBD1|14|TRBJ2-7|few|TRBV6-5
CASKPGQGAFEQYF
TGTGCCAGCAAACCCGGACAGGGGGCTTTCGAGCAGTACTTC
>TRBD2|15|TRBJ2-7|-|TRBV4-2
CASSHPTSGWDEQYF
TGTGCCAGCAGCCATCCTACTAGCGGCTGGGACGAGCAGTACTTC
>-|13|TRBJ1-4|-|TRBV2
CASSLDRFEKLFF
TGTGCCAGCAGTTTAGACAGGTTCGAAAAACTGTTTTTT
>-|15|TRBJ2-5|-|TRBV5-1
CASSFERRGQETQYF
TGCGCCAGCAGCTTTGAGAGGAGGGGACAAGAGACCCAGTACTTC
>TRBD1|15|TRBJ1-1|-|TRBV7-9
CASSSTDRANTEAFF
TGTGCCAGCAGCTCAACGGACAGGGCGAACACTGAAGCTTTCTTT
>-|13|TRBJ1-1|few|TRBV6-5
CASSYTQGTEAFF
TGTGCCAGCAGTTACACACAGGGCACTGAAGCTTTCTTT
>TRBD1|18|TRBJ1-4|-|TRBV18
CASSPETGMIGTNEKLFF
TGTGCCAGCTCACCGGAGACAGGGATGATCGGCACTAATGAAAAACTGTTTTTT
>TRBD1|15|TRBJ1-5|-|TRBV9
CASSVQTGDNQPQHF
TGTGCCAGCAGCGTCCAGACAGGGGATAATCAGCCCCAGCATTTT
>TRBD1|14|TRBJ1-6|-|TRBV5-1
CASSRDRGNSPLHF
TGCGCCAGCAGCAGGGACAGAGGGAATTCACCCCTCCACTTT
>-|14|TRBJ2-7|few|TRBV27
CASSFYTAVGEQYF
TGTGCCAGCAGTTTCTACACAGCGGTGGGCGAGCAGTACTTC
>-|13|TRBJ2-3|-|TRBV20-1
CSASLRNTDTQYF
TGCAGTGCTAGTTTGAGGAACACAGATACGCAGTATTTT
>TRBD2|15|TRBJ2-1|-|TRBV6-4
CASSDGLAGYNEQFF
TGTGCCAGCAGTGACGGACTAGCGGGATACAATGAGCAGTTCTTC
>TRBD2|16|TRBJ2-3|-|TRBV5-1
CASSPGLAVSTDTQYF
TGCGCCAGCAGCCCGGGACTAGCGGTTAGCACAGATACGCAGTATTTT
>TRBD1|17|TRBJ2-1|-|TRBV18
CASSPPRGQGGDTEQFF
TGTGCCAGCTCACCCCCGCGGGGACAGGGAGGGGACACTGAGCAGTTCTTC
>-|17|TRBJ1-1|-|TRBV5-6
CASSLFRGDVEDTEAFF
TGTGCCAGCAGCTTGTTTAGGGGTGACGTCGAGGACACTGAAGCTTTCTTT
>-|15|TRBJ1-1|-|TRBV19
CASSIVYSPLGEAFF
TGTGCCAGTAGTATAGTTTACAGTCCCTTAGGTGAAGCTTTCTTT